The 9 T cell receptor beta chains below all came from one sample that was sequenced in a study of OX40 agonist ivuxolimab in advanced cancers. The library was made by the immunoSEQ multiplex PCR assay. Entries here come from immuneACCESS through TCRdb and include only in-frame sequences with V and J called. Some clones fail to appear in such tables; in the studies checked, an unresolved V gene covers under half of the shortfall, and the cause of the remainder is unknown. The sample table lists tens of thousands of clones, roughly 82% of them with a count of one. The ten largest make up about a third of the sample. The specimen was CD4+ or CD8+ T cells sorted from blood, collected in a trial of the OX40 agonist ivuxolimab. The receptors here all came from an adult with an advanced solid tumor such as melanoma, head and neck, liver or kidney cancer.

The chain is built from TRBV4-1 and TRBJ2-3; 11 nucleotides match TRBD1. This CDR3 has 16 residues. Germline V gene data show CDR1 as MGHRA and CDR2 as YSYEKL. V lost 3 bases to trimming and J lost 6 bases; unmatched junction nucleotides: 8. CDR3 coding DNA: TGCGCCAGCAGCCACCCCGGGACAGGGGGTGAGGATACGCAGTATTTT. It codes for CASSHPGTGGEDTQYF.

The chain recombines TRBV11-2 with TRBJ2-7; no reliable D call. Deletions cut 1 base from V and 2 bases from J, with 9 bases between. Germline CDR1 and CDR2: SGHAT and FQNNGV. The CDR3 runs to 14 residues. The CDR3 DNA reads as TGTGCCAGCAGCTTAGGTGGCGGCACCTACGAGCAGTACTTC. This codes for CASSLGGGTYEQYF.

The chain links TRBV2 to TRBJ1-5, with 10 bases matching TRBD1. V trimming: 3 bases; J trimming: 5 bases; junction bases outside the gene matches: 13. Looked up from germline, CDR1 is SNHLY and CDR2 is FYNNEI. CDR3 length equals 18 residues. Here the CDR3 DNA reads TGTGCCAGCAGTGAGTTCGGGACAGGGGTTTCGGCCGATCAGCCCCAGCATTTT. Translation gives CASSEFGTGVSADQPQHF.

CDR3 sequence: CASRPGTGGGGTGELFF. The CDR3 nucleotides are TGTGCCAGCCGTCCTGGGACAGGGGGCGGGGGCACCGGGGAGCTGTTTTTT. This chain uses TRBV27 with TRBJ2-2; 12 bases line up with TRBD1. Unmatched junction bases numbered 11, after V lost 8 bases and J lost 4 bases. CDR3 size: 17 residues. Per germline, CDR1 MNHEY and CDR2 SMNVEV (reference sequence).

This sequence joins TRBV6-5 and TRBJ2-7, with D perhaps TRBD1 (6 bases). Germline V gene sequence: CDR1 MNHEY, CDR2 SVGAGI. The CDR3 has 14 amino acids. Trimming removed 0 bases at V and 3 bases at J, with 9 bases between. CDR3 region: CASSYSQGNYEQYF. CDR3 DNA sequence: TGTGCCAGCAGTTACTCCCAGGGGAACTACGAGCAGTACTTC.

The gene calls are TRBV2 and TRBJ1-1; 11 bases are shared with TRBD1. This CDR3 region has 15 residues. Germline CDR1 and CDR2: SNHLY and FYNNEI. The J segment lost 4 bases and the V segment lost 7 bases, leaving 8 bases of the junction unmatched. CDR3 nucleotide sequence: TGTGCCAGCATTTCGGACGGGACAGGGGGCACTGAAGCTTTCTTT. It yields the protein CASISDGTGGTEAFF.

The rearrangement links TRBV10-3 to TRBJ2-2; 9 nucleotides line up with TRBD1. The germline CDR1 and CDR2 sequences are ENHRY and SYGVKD. The ends lost 4 bases at V and 1 base at J; junction bases unmatched: 10. CDR3 length: 18 residues. CDR3 amino acids: CAISGSTDRGENTGELFF. The CDR3 region has the DNA TGTGCCATCAGTGGATCGACTGACAGGGGGGAGAACACCGGGGAGCTGTTTTTT.

This chain connects TRBV5-1 to TRBJ2-5; 7 positions agree with TRBD1. The CDR3 contains 14 residues. V shed 4 bases and J 3 bases; nucleotides not matched to a gene: 6. In germline, CDR1 is SGHRS, CDR2 YFSETQ. The CDR3 here is CASSLPQGEETQYF. CDR3 in DNA: TGCGCCAGCAGCCTTCCTCAGGGGGAAGAGACCCAGTACTTC.

The gene calls are TRBV21-1 and TRBJ1-1. TRBV21-1 is an annotated pseudogene. This CDR3 comprises 14 residues. The CDR3 loop reads CASSNAYLGPEAFF. For the CDR3, the DNA is TGTGCCAGCAGCAACGCCTACCTCGGACCGGAAGCTTTCTTT.